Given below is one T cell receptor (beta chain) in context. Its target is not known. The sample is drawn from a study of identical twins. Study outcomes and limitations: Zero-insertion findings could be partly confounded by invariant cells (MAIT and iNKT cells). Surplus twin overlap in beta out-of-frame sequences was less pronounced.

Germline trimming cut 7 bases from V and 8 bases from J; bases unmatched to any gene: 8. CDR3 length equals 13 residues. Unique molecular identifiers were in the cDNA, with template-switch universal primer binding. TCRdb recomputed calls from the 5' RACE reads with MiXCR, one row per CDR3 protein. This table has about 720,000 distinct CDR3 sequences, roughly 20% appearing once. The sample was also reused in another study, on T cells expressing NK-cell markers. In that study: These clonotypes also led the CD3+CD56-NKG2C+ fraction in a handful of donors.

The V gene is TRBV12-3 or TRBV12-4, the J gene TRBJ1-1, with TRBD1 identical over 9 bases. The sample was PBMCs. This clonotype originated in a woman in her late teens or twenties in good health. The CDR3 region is CASNFDRGTEAFF. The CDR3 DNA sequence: TGTGCCAGCAACTTTGACAGGGGGACCGAAGCTTTCTTT.